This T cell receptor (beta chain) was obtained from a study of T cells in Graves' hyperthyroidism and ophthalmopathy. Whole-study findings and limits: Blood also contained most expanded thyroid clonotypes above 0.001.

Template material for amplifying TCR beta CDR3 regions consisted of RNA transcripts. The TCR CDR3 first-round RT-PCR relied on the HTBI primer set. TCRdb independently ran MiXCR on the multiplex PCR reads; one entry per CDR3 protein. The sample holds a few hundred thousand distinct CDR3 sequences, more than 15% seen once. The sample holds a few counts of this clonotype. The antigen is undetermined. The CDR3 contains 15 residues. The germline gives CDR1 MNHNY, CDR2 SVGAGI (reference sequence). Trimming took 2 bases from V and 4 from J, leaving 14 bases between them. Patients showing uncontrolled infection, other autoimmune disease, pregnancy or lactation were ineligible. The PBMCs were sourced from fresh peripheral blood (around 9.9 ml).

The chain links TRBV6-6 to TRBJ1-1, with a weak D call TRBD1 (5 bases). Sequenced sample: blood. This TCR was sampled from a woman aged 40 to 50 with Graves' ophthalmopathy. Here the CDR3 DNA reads TGTGCCAGCAGTTACCTTCGGGGGGGAGGCACTGAAGCTTTCTTT. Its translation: CASSYLRGGGTEAFF.